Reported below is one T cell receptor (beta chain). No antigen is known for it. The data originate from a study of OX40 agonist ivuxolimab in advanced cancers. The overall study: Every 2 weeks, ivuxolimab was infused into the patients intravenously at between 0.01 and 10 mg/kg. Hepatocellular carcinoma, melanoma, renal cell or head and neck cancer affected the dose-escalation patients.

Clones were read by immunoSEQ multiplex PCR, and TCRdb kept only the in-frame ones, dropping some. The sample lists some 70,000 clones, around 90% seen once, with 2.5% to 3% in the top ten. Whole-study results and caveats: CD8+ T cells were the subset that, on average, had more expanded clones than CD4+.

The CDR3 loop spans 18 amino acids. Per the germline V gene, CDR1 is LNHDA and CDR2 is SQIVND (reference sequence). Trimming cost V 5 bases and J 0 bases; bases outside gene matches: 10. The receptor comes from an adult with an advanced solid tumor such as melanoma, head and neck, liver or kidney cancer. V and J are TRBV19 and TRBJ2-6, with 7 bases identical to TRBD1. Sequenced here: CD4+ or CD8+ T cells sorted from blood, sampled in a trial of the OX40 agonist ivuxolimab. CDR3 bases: TGTGCCAGTAGTTGGGACAGCAGGTCTAGCTCTGGGGCCAACGTCCTGACTTTC. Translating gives CASSWDSRSSSGANVLTF.